Listed here are 30 T cell receptor beta chains from one sample, sequenced in a study of PD-1 blockade in classical Hodgkin lymphoma. The table came from immunoSEQ multiplex PCR; TCRdb's copy has only in-frame clones and leaves some out. Of 25,000 to 35,000 clones detected, 55% to 75% appear once; the ten largest clones hold roughly 15%. Following autologous stem cell transplantation, relapse occurred in every patient, and exposure to brentuximab vedotin varied. The sequences come from peripheral blood mononuclear cells (PBMCs), collected before the second cycle of nivolumab. The receptors come from a human donor with classical Hodgkin lymphoma.

J is TRBJ1-4 and V is TRBV29-1, with 9 bases fitting TRBD1. From germline, CDR1 is SQVTM and CDR2 ANQGSEA. V was pared by 3 bases and J by 7 bases, with 9 bases of the junction left unmatched. There are 15 residues in the CDR3. The CDR3 DNA sequence: TGCAGCGTTGAGGTCCGGACAGGGGTTACTGAAAAACTGTTTTTT. Translation gives CSVEVRTGVTEKLFF.

J is TRBJ1-5 and V is TRBV6-1; no reliable D call. Germline V gene data show CDR1 as MNHNS and CDR2 as SASEGT. The CDR3 spans 16 residues. V lost 6 bases and J lost 2, with 17 bases in between. The DNA of the CDR3 is TGTGCCAGCAGCGAAAGATCCTCCCGGGGCAATCAGCCCCAGCATTTT. Translated: CASSERSSRGNQPQHF.

This clone appeared a few times. The rearrangement uses TRBV29-1 and TRBJ2-5; 7 nucleotides match TRBD2. V was pared by 6 bases and J by 4 bases, with 8 bases of the junction left unmatched. The CDR3 runs 13 residues. Germline V gene lookup returns CDR1 SQVTM and CDR2 ANQGSEA. The CDR3 here is CSVHQRGPETQYF. In DNA, the CDR3 is TGCAGCGTCCACCAGCGGGGTCCAGAGACCCAGTACTTC.

The V call is TRBV28, the J call TRBJ2-7, with D possibly matching TRBD2 (6 bases). Germline values: CDR1 MDHEN, CDR2 SYDVKM. V lost 5 bases and J lost 3, with 20 bases in between. The length of the CDR3 is 16 residues. CDR3 amino acids: CASSPSGGKGFYEQYF. The DNA of the CDR3 is TGTGCCAGCAGTCCGAGCGGAGGGAAAGGATTCTACGAGCAGTACTTC.

This clone is labeled as medium-sized. The CDR3 coding sequence is TGTGCCAGCAGTGAGGGCCACTATGAAGCTTTCTTT. It specifies CASSEGHYEAFF. V usage is TRBV6-1 and J usage is TRBJ1-1, with no clear D. V lost 3 bases, J lost 7 bases, and 9 bases lay in between. The length of the CDR3 is 12 residues. CDR1 is MNHNS and CDR2 is SASEGT in the germline V gene.

A few counts support this clone. The V gene is TRBV10-3, the J gene TRBJ2-3; D gene unclear. V shed 10 bases and J shed 2 bases, with 7 bases lying between them. Germline V gives CDR1 ENHRY, CDR2 SYGVKD. The CDR3 is 11 residues long. The CDR3: CATGFTDTQYF. The CDR3 DNA reads as TGTGCCACTGGATTCACAGATACGCAGTATTTT.

This chain uses TRBV9 with TRBJ2-3, with D perhaps TRBD1 or TRBD2 (5 bases each). This CDR3 spans 14 amino acids. V was clipped by 0 bases and J by 7 bases, with 12 bases between them. Germline assignment: CDR1 SGDLS and CDR2 YYNGEE. In DNA form, the CDR3 reads TGTGCCAGCAGCGTAGATGGGACCCGTAATACGCAGTATTTT. Translation: CASSVDGTRNTQYF. Complete variable domain (other parts from reference TRBV9 and TRBJ2-3): DSGVTQTPKHLITATGQRVTLRCSPRSGDLSVYWYQQSLDQGLQFLIQYYNGEERAKGNILERFSAQQFPDLHSELNLSSLELGDSALYFCASSVDGTRNTQYFGPGTRLTVL.

This chain uses TRBV5-8 with TRBJ1-2, with TRBD1 as a possible D gene (5 bases). Trimming shortened V by 0 bases and J by 4 bases, and 13 bases separated the two germline ends. The length of the CDR3 is 15 residues. Germline lookup yields CDR1 SGHTS and CDR2 YDEGEE. In DNA form, the CDR3 reads TGTGCCAGCAGCTTGGAAGGGGCCAGGATCTATGGCTACACCTTC. Translated, it gives CASSLEGARIYGYTF.

This clone was seen ten or more times. The chain recombines TRBV9 with TRBJ1-4; TRBD1 matches at 7 bases. Unmatched junction bases numbered 8, after V lost 4 bases and J lost 8 bases. The CDR3 runs 14 residues. Germline V gene data show CDR1 as SGDLS and CDR2 as YYNGEE. Here the CDR3 reads CASSRDPRGEKLFF. The CDR3 coding sequence is TGTGCCAGCAGCCGGGACCCCAGGGGGGAAAAACTGTTTTTT.

The rearrangement links TRBV7-8 to TRBJ2-7; a weak D match, TRBD2 (5 bases). Germline CDR1 and CDR2: SGHVS and FQNEAQ. V was shortened by 6 bases and J by 2 bases, with 14 bases between the two germline ends. The CDR3 consists of 14 residues. The CDR3 here is CASRTNIGTYEQYF. In nucleotides, the CDR3 is TGTGCCAGCAGGACGAATATCGGGACCTACGAGCAGTACTTC. The whole variable domain, remainder taken from reference TRBV7-8 and TRBJ2-7, is GAGVSQSPRYKVAKRGQDVALRCDPISGHVSLFWYQQALGQGPEFLTYFQNEAQLDKSGLPSDRFFAERPEGSVSTLKIQRTQQEDSAVYLCASRTNIGTYEQYFGPGTRLTVT.

The V and J genes are TRBV7-9 and TRBJ1-1; TRBD1 agrees at 8 bases. Germline lookup yields CDR1 SEHNR and CDR2 FQNEAQ (reference sequence). The CDR3 is made up of 15 amino acids. After removal of 4 bases from V and 1 base from J, the junction contained 5 bases not matched to a gene. The CDR3, as DNA: TGTGCCAGCAGCTCTGCGACAGGGGCGAACACTGAAGCTTTCTTT. It yields the protein CASSSATGANTEAFF. Filled out from reference TRBV7-9 and TRBJ1-1, the complete variable domain reads DTGVSQNPRHKITKRGQNVTFRCDPISEHNRLYWYRQTLGQGPEFLTYFQNEAQLEKSRLLSDRFSAERPKGSFSTLEIQRTEQGDSAMYLCASSSATGANTEAFFGQGTRLTVV.

The chain carries TRBV28 and TRBJ2-3, with D perhaps being TRBD1 or TRBD2 (6 bases each). The length of the CDR3 is 18 residues. The V and J ends lost 6 bases and 2 bases respectively, with 24 bases between them. Looked up from germline, CDR1 is MDHEN and CDR2 is SYDVKM. CDR3 coding DNA: TGTGCCAGCAGCCCTAGTATTGGGGGCGGGGAGACCACAGATACGCAGTATTTT. Its translation is CASSPSIGGGETTDTQYF.

J is TRBJ2-3 and V is TRBV27, with 8 bases identical to TRBD1. Germline trimming cut 0 bases from V and 1 base from J; bases unmatched to any gene: 12. CDR1 and CDR2 (germline): MNHEY, SMNVEV (reference sequence). CDR3 length: 19 residues. In nucleotides, the CDR3 is TGTGCCAGCAGTTTATCTGTCGGACAGGGAAGATTGGGCACAGATACGCAGTATTTT. Translation gives CASSLSVGQGRLGTDTQYF.

In its sample, this clone was seen a few times. DNA for the CDR3: TGCGCCAGCAGCCAAGATCGGGGGACCTATGGCTACACCTTC. Translation: CASSQDRGTYGYTF. J is TRBJ1-2 and V is TRBV4-1, with a weak D call TRBD1 (5 bases). CDR3 length: 14 residues. Germline assignment: CDR1 MGHRA and CDR2 YSYEKL. V shed 0 bases and J shed 4 bases, with 9 bases lying between them.

V is TRBV28 and J is TRBJ2-3; D may match TRBD1 or TRBD2 (5 bases each). This CDR3 is 15 amino acids long. The V end was cut by 3 bases, the J end by 3 bases, with 13 bases between. CDR1 is MDHEN, CDR2 SYDVKM, per germline. DNA for the CDR3: TGTGCCAGCAGTTTCGCAGGGTCGGGGACAGATACGCAGTATTTT. Its protein is CASSFAGSGTDTQYF.

V is TRBV5-6 and J is TRBJ2-5; possibly TRBD1 or TRBD2 for D (6 bases each). CDR3 length equals 15 residues. Trimming left V 1 base short and J 4 bases short, with 14 bases between. CDR1 is SGHDT, CDR2 YYEEEE, per germline. CDR3 protein: CASSLWGAGGETQYF. The CDR3 bases are TGTGCCAGCAGCTTGTGGGGGGCAGGAGGAGAGACCCAGTACTTC.

This clone occurred once. This chain joins TRBV5-6 and TRBJ1-5; D is unclear. V was trimmed by 0 bases and J by 6 bases, leaving 13 bases between them. CDR1 SGHDT and CDR2 YYEEEE come from the germline V gene. CDR3 length: 15 residues. DNA for the CDR3: TGTGCCAGCAGCTTGGAGGGATACTCAGGTCAGCCCCAGCATTTT. Translated: CASSLEGYSGQPQHF.

This chain joins TRBV6-6 and TRBJ1-5; D is unclear. Trimming left V 2 bases short and J 3 bases short, with 11 bases between. This CDR3 contains 15 residues. The germline gives CDR1 MNHNY, CDR2 SVGAGI (reference sequence). CDR3 bases: TGTGCCAGCAGTTACGACCGGGCCCCCAATCAGCCCCAGCATTTT. Its protein is CASSYDRAPNQPQHF.

The chain joins TRBV6-5 to TRBJ1-2, with TRBD1 matching 8 bases. In germline, CDR1 is MNHEY, CDR2 SVGAGI. The CDR3 is made up of 14 amino acids. V lost 4 bases to trimming and J lost 1 base; unmatched junction nucleotides: 2. The CDR3 DNA follows: TGTGCCAGCAGTTTGGACAGGGATAACTATGGCTACACCTTC. Its translation is CASSLDRDNYGYTF.

This CDR3 is CAIRAAGGTEAFF. DNA of the CDR3: TGTGCCATCAGGGCAGCGGGGGGCACTGAAGCTTTCTTT. This chain connects TRBV10-3 to TRBJ1-1; D may be TRBD1 (5 bases). CDR3 length: 13 amino acids. Trimming left V 6 bases short and J 4 bases short, with 12 bases between. Germline CDR1 and CDR2: ENHRY and SYGVKD.

The chain employs TRBV5-1 and TRBJ2-5; 13 bases are shared with TRBD2. The CDR3 runs to 16 residues. Germline CDR1 and CDR2: SGHRS and YFSETQ. The trim removed 4 bases at V and 2 bases at J, leaving 5 bases unmatched. CDR3 DNA: TGCGCCAGCAGCCCACTAGCGGGGGGGATTCAAGAGACCCAGTACTTC. Translation gives CASSPLAGGIQETQYF.

The J gene is TRBJ1-2, the V gene TRBV14; no firm D call. The CDR3 runs to 14 residues. V was trimmed by 2 bases and J by 4 bases, leaving 11 bases between them. Germline loops: CDR1 SGHDN, CDR2 FVKESK. Here the CDR3 DNA reads TGTGCCAGCAGCCAATACGGCAGCGCCTATGGCTACACCTTC. Protein product: CASSQYGSAYGYTF.

The chain joins TRBV28 to TRBJ1-2; D possibly corresponds to TRBD1 (5 bases). Looked up from germline, CDR1 is MDHEN and CDR2 is SYDVKM. The V gene lost 2 bases and the J gene lost 8 bases, with 12 bases spanning the gap. The CDR3 runs to 13 residues. The CDR3 nucleotides read TGTGCCAGCAGTTTAGGGCAGGGAAACGGCTACACCTTC. As protein: CASSLGQGNGYTF.

V is TRBV5-4 and J is TRBJ2-6, with D possibly TRBD1 on 5 matching bases. Germline V gives CDR1 SGHNT, CDR2 YYREEE (reference sequence). The CDR3 runs 18 residues. V lost 0 bases to trimming and J lost 0 bases, with 13 bases between them. The CDR3: CASSLAFRENSGANVLTF. The CDR3 DNA reads TGTGCCAGCAGCTTGGCGTTCAGGGAAAACTCTGGGGCCAACGTCCTGACTTTC.

This chain uses TRBV27 with TRBJ2-7; D may be TRBD1 (6 bases). The germline V gene encodes CDR1 MNHEY and CDR2 SMNVEV (reference sequence). Trimming stripped 2 bases from V and 0 bases from J, with 8 bases between. The CDR3 is 14 residues long. The CDR3 region is CASSLQGNSYEQYF. Written as DNA, the CDR3 is TGTGCCAGCAGTTTACAGGGGAACTCCTACGAGCAGTACTTC.

The chain is built from TRBV11-1 and TRBJ2-3, with D unclear. Germline CDR1 SGHAT, CDR2 FQDESV (reference sequence). V lost 3 bases and J 6 bases, leaving 7 bases between the germline ends. There are 12 residues in the CDR3. The CDR3 protein is CASSLGIDTQYF. DNA for the CDR3: TGTGCCAGCAGCTTGGGAATCGATACGCAGTATTTT.

The CDR3 DNA follows: TGTGCCAGCAGCGCGGACAGGACTTCACCCCTCCACTTT. Its translation: CASSADRTSPLHF. The chain couples TRBV5-4 to TRBJ1-6; 7 bases fit TRBD1. The CDR3 is 13 amino acids. Germline lookup yields CDR1 SGHNT and CDR2 YYREEE (reference sequence). V shed 4 bases and J 9 bases; nucleotides not matched to a gene: 4.

This clone was seen more than once but under ten times. The V call is TRBV4-1, the J call TRBJ2-7; 12 bases line up with TRBD2. Per germline, CDR1 MGHRA and CDR2 YSYEKL. Trimming cost V 1 base and J 2 bases; bases outside gene matches: 3. The CDR3 consists of 16 residues. In DNA, the CDR3 is TGCGCCAGCAGCCAAGGGAGACTAGCGGGGGCCTACGAGCAGTACTTC. It yields the protein CASSQGRLAGAYEQYF.

This clone was seen a few times. The V and J genes are TRBV7-2 and TRBJ2-1; no reliable D call. CDR1 and CDR2 from the germline V gene are SGHTA and FQGNSA. The CDR3 length is 14 residues. V was cut by 1 base and J by 4 bases, with 8 bases left in between. CDR3 nucleotides: TGTGCCAGCAGCTTAGATTGGAGTTACAATGAGCAGTTCTTC. Its protein product is CASSLDWSYNEQFF.

This clone showed up just a few times. The chain uses TRBV5-6 and TRBJ2-7; D is perhaps TRBD2 (6 bases). V gave up 1 base and J gave up 4 bases, with 15 bases separating them. Germline loops: CDR1 SGHDT, CDR2 YYEEEE. This CDR3 spans 15 amino acids. CDR3 coding DNA: TGTGCCAGCAGCTTGAGGGGAGGAGCCCATTACGAGCAGTACTTC. Translated: CASSLRGGAHYEQYF.